These 23 T cell receptor beta chains share one sample of origin, sequenced in a study of blood T cells in healthy people across ages. A sample-barcoded 5' primer and a J-beta primer mix were used in a second PCR of roughly 6 to 11 cycles. TCRdb ran MiXCR on the 5' RACE reads and lists one entry per CDR3 protein. The sample carries 1.4 million or so distinct CDR3 sequences, roughly 43% recorded once. Sequenced: blood. The receptors were gathered from a woman between 18 and 29 years old in good health.

The chain links TRBV27 to TRBJ2-7; TRBD2 might be the D (6 bases). CDR3 length: 14 amino acids. Germline V gene data show CDR1 as MNHEY and CDR2 as SMNVEV (reference sequence). V was clipped by 3 bases and J by 4 bases, with 13 bases between them. CDR3 region: CASSFAGRQYEQYF. The CDR3 bases are TGTGCCAGCAGTTTTGCGGGACGGCAATACGAGCAGTACTTC.

The chain couples TRBV28 to TRBJ2-3; the match to TRBD1 covers 8 bases. There are 15 residues in the CDR3. Germline trimming cut 8 bases from V and 6 bases from J; bases unmatched to any gene: 13. Looked up from germline, CDR1 is MDHEN and CDR2 is SYDVKM. The CDR3 is CASRLTGGIGDTQYF. The CDR3 DNA reads TGTGCCAGCCGACTAACAGGGGGGATCGGGGATACGCAGTATTTT.

V and J are TRBV7-2 and TRBJ2-7; 11 bases are a match to TRBD2. The V gene end was trimmed by 4 bases and the J gene end by 2 bases; junction bases not matched to a gene: 7. The CDR3 is made up of 16 amino acids. Germline V lookup: CDR1 SGHTA, CDR2 FQGNSA. The CDR3 DNA reads as TGTGCCAGCAGCTCCGAGGGACTAGCGGACCCCTACGAGCAGTACTTC. It specifies CASSSEGLADPYEQYF.

The chain couples TRBV4-3 to TRBJ2-1, with D unclear. The CDR3 contains 13 residues. The ends were cut back, 0 bases at V and 8 bases at J, with 8 bases in the middle. Germline lookup yields CDR1 LGHNA and CDR2 YSLEER. In nucleotides, the CDR3 is TGCGCCAGCAGCCAAGAATATCTGGATGAGCAGTTCTTC. Translated, it gives CASSQEYLDEQFF.

This clonotype came up once. A read error may account for a junction end that differs from germline. V is TRBV7-7 and J is TRBJ2-1, with unresolved D. This CDR3 has 13 amino acids. CDR1 and CDR2 (germline): SSHAT, FNYEAQ (reference sequence). CDR3 protein: CASSFGEGSEQFF. The CDR3 DNA reads TGTGCTAGCAGCTTCGGTGAAGGCAGTGAGCAGTTCTTC. Using reference TRBV7-7 and TRBJ2-1 for the parts outside the CDR3, the full variable domain is GAGVSQSPRYKVTKRGQDVTLRCDPISSHATLYWYQQALGQGPEFLTYFNYEAQPDKSGLPSDRFSAERPEGSISTLTIQRTEQRDSAMYRCASSFGEGSEQFFGPGTRLTVL.

The chain joins TRBV12-3 or TRBV12-4 to TRBJ2-1; no firm D call. The CDR3 spans 13 residues. Trimming pared 5 bases from V and 7 bases from J, leaving 12 bases between. The CDR3 loop reads CASSGLGLNEQFF. CDR3 in DNA: TGTGCCAGCAGTGGGCTGGGCCTAAATGAGCAGTTCTTC.

This clonotype showed up just a few times. The chain uses TRBV27 and TRBJ2-3; D gene uncertain. CDR3 size: 14 residues. V dropped 6 bases and J dropped 1 base, with 11 bases sitting between them. Germline V gene data show CDR1 as MNHEY and CDR2 as SMNVEV (reference sequence). CDR3 coding DNA: TGTGCCAGCAGGATAGCCTGGGGCACAGATACGCAGTATTTT. This codes for CASRIAWGTDTQYF.

This clonotype was counted between two and nine times. The gene calls are TRBV21-1 and TRBJ1-2. TRBV21-1 is termed a pseudogene. The CDR3 consists of 13 residues. The CDR3, as DNA: TGTGCCAGCAGCAAAGAGGCTGTCTATGGCTACACCTTC. Amino acids: CASSKEAVYGYTF.

This rearrangement joins TRBV20-1 to TRBJ1-5; D is uncertain. The V and J ends lost 7 bases and 5 bases respectively, with 18 bases between them. Germline V gene sequence: CDR1 DFQATT, CDR2 SNEGSKA (reference sequence). CDR3 size: 14 residues. The DNA for the CDR3 is TGCAGTGGCGGAAAGGGAGTGGGCGATCAGCCCCAGCATTTT. Encoded protein: CSGGKGVGDQPQHF.

The DNA of the CDR3 is TGCGCCAGCAGCTTGTTCACAGGTTCGTCCCTTGATACGCAGTATTTT. Its protein is CASSLFTGSSLDTQYF. This sequence joins TRBV5-1 and TRBJ2-3, with a weak D call TRBD1 (5 bases). V was clipped by 1 base and J by 6 bases, with 18 bases between them. This CDR3 is built from 16 residues. CDR1 SGHRS and CDR2 YFSETQ come from the germline V gene. The whole variable domain, remainder taken from reference TRBV5-1 and TRBJ2-3, is KAGVTQTPRYLIKTRGQQVTLSCSPISGHRSVSWYQQTPGQGLQFLFEYFSETQRNKGNFPGRFSGRQFSNSRSEMNVSTLELGDSALYLCASSLFTGSSLDTQYFGPGTRLTVL.

The chain has TRBV7-9 and TRBJ1-4; 8 bases fit TRBD1. CDR1 and CDR2 (germline): SEHNR, FQNEAQ (reference sequence). The V and J ends lost 0 bases and 5 bases, in that order; junction bases with no gene match: 2. The CDR3 extends over 15 amino acids. The CDR3 sequence is CASSLAQGENEKLFF. The CDR3 region has the DNA TGTGCCAGCAGCTTAGCACAGGGGGAGAATGAAAAACTGTTTTTT. The whole variable domain, filled in from reference TRBV7-9 and TRBJ1-4, reads DTGVSQNPRHKITKRGQNVTFRCDPISEHNRLYWYRQTLGQGPEFLTYFQNEAQLEKSRLLSDRFSAERPKGSFSTLEIQRTEQGDSAMYLCASSLAQGENEKLFFGSGTQLSVL.

The V gene is TRBV7-2, the J gene TRBJ1-5; TRBD1 agrees at 10 bases. Germline V gene data show CDR1 as SGHTA and CDR2 as FQGNSA. CDR3 length: 17 residues. V shed 1 base, J shed 6 bases, and the junction held 9 bases outside the gene matches. The CDR3 spells CASSLVIGTGVAQPQHF. The DNA of the CDR3 is TGTGCCAGCAGCTTAGTGATAGGGACAGGGGTAGCTCAGCCCCAGCATTTT.

This chain joins TRBV9 and TRBJ2-2; D is ambiguous. Germline-derived CDR1 and CDR2 are SGDLS and YYNGEE. The ends were cut back, 0 bases at V and 4 bases at J, with 7 bases in the middle. The length of the CDR3 is 14 residues. The CDR3 here is CASSVVVATGELFF. The CDR3 coding sequence is TGTGCCAGCAGCGTAGTAGTTGCCACCGGGGAGCTGTTTTTT.

The CDR3 coding sequence is TGTGCCAGCAGTGAAGCGCCACCCTACGAGCAGTACTTC. Encoded protein: CASSEAPPYEQYF. The rearrangement links TRBV6-1 to TRBJ2-7; D remains unclear. V was shortened by 0 bases and J by 2 bases, with 5 bases between the two germline ends. The CDR3 sequence is 13 residues long. The V gene's germline CDR1 is MNHNS and CDR2 SASEGT.

This chain joins TRBV12-3 or TRBV12-4 and TRBJ1-1; no clear D. The length of the CDR3 is 16 residues. V was clipped by 11 bases and J by 0 bases, with 22 bases between them. CDR3 amino acids: CASGRGSYLMNTEAFF. CDR3 DNA sequence: TGTGCCTCGGGTCGCGGATCGTACCTGATGAACACTGAAGCTTTCTTT.

Only a few counts were recorded for this clonotype. This rearrangement joins TRBV5-1 to TRBJ1-4; D not resolved. The V end was cut by 4 bases, the J end by 8 bases, with 18 bases between. Germline CDR1 and CDR2: SGHRS and YFSETQ. CDR3 length: 15 amino acids. The CDR3 bases are TGCGCCAGCAGCACTGCGGACCGTCCTGGGGAAAAACTGTTTTTT. Translating it yields CASSTADRPGEKLFF.

V gene TRBV5-1 combines with J gene TRBJ2-1, with 13 bases that match TRBD2. Germline V CDR1 and CDR2: SGHRS, YFSETQ. V trimming: 4 bases; J trimming: 1 base; junction bases outside the gene matches: 5. The CDR3 consists of 17 residues. DNA for the CDR3: TGCGCCAGCAGCGTAGGACTAGCGGGAGATTCCTACAATGAGCAGTTCTTC. It codes for CASSVGLAGDSYNEQFF.

The rearrangement uses TRBV6-6 and TRBJ2-3; D remains ambiguous. The CDR3 sequence is 12 residues long. Trimming removed 9 bases at V and 2 bases at J, with 9 bases between. The germline gives CDR1 MNHNY, CDR2 SVGAGI (reference sequence). The chain's CDR3 is CASRAFTDTQYF. The CDR3 DNA reads TGTGCCAGTCGGGCTTTCACAGATACGCAGTATTTT.

The rearrangement joins TRBV7-2 to TRBJ2-5; tentatively, D is TRBD1 (6 bases). This CDR3 is built from 14 residues. Germline CDR1 and CDR2: SGHTA and FQGNSA. Trimming removed 8 bases at V and 4 bases at J, with 17 bases between. The CDR3 region has the DNA TGTGCCAGCTCGATTCAGGGGTGGGCAGAGACCCAGTACTTC. This gives the protein CASSIQGWAETQYF.

This chain's CDR3 is CASSGHRASYEQYF. CDR3 nucleotides: TGTGCCAGCTCGGGACACCGGGCGTCCTACGAGCAGTACTTC. The chain uses TRBV27 and TRBJ2-7, with D possibly being TRBD1 (6 bases). The germline V gene has CDR1 MNHEY and CDR2 SMNVEV (reference sequence). The CDR3 spans 14 residues. Trimming removed 8 bases at V and 1 base at J, with 15 bases between.

This clonotype has only a few counts. The V gene is TRBV10-2, the J gene TRBJ2-3; weak D call: TRBD1 (7 bases). Trimming removed 6 bases from V and 1 base from J, with 17 bases in between. The CDR3 runs 16 residues. The germline gives CDR1 WSHSY, CDR2 SAAADI. This CDR3 is CASRDPGGWGTDTQYF. CDR3 sequence (DNA): TGCGCCAGCAGAGACCCAGGGGGGTGGGGCACAGATACGCAGTATTTT.

This clonotype is a singleton in its sample. This chain connects TRBV9 to TRBJ2-3, with TRBD1 as a possible D gene (5 bases). The CDR3 runs 13 residues. The germline V gene has CDR1 SGDLS and CDR2 YYNGEE. Trimming stripped 3 bases from V and 5 bases from J, with 10 bases between. The CDR3 coding sequence is TGTGCCAGCAGCGCCCAACAGGAAGATACGCAGTATTTT. This gives the protein CASSAQQEDTQYF.

The chain recombines TRBV7-9 with TRBJ1-4; 10 nucleotides align to TRBD1. With V trimmed by 4 bases and J by 7 bases, 12 bases remained unmatched. Germline values: CDR1 SEHNR, CDR2 FQNEAQ (reference sequence). The CDR3 extends over 17 amino acids. This CDR3 is CASSSRRDRGLREKLFF. CDR3 coding DNA: TGTGCCAGCAGCTCCCGCCGGGACAGGGGCCTTCGTGAAAAACTGTTTTTT.